The clone carrying this T cell receptor beta chain came up once. These data belong to a study of cytotoxic CD8 clonotypes in ibrutinib-treated CLL. Overall study context: Partial response was seen in roughly 25 patients and complete response in 2; after median roughly 6 years, about 14 stayed remitted, some 12 progressed.

The CDR3 covers 13 residues. Per the germline V gene, CDR1 is MNHEY and CDR2 is SVGAGI. Trimming at V came to 8 bases and at J to 5 bases, leaving 5 bases not matched to a gene. Measured with immunoSEQ multiplex PCR; TCRdb has only the in-frame clones, and not every one. The data contain about 76,000 clones, 85% to 90% of them singletons. Sequenced here: PBMCs, sampled before ibrutinib treatment. The origin of this receptor is a human donor with chronic lymphocytic leukemia. V gene TRBV6-5 combines with J gene TRBJ2-2, with TRBD2 matching over 7 bases. The CDR3, as DNA: TGTGCCAGCCATACTAGCGATACCGGGGAGCTGTTTTTT. This gives the protein CASHTSDTGELFF.